Listed here are 12 T cell receptor beta chains from one sample, sequenced in a study of PD-L1 blockade in urothelial cancer. Stated time point: pretreatment peripheral blood. The repertoire was sequenced with immunoSEQ multiplex PCR; TCRdb's copy has only in-frame clones and lacks some. The repertoire holds fewer than 50,000 clones, with approximately 85% as singletons. Sample: PBMCs, taken around atezolizumab (anti-PD-L1) treatment. All receptors come from a man in his 70s with urothelial cancer.

CDR3 sequence: CASSSSGLAGAQETQYF. The CDR3 DNA reads as TGTGCCAGCTCATCGAGCGGACTAGCGGGAGCCCAAGAGACCCAGTACTTC. The chain carries TRBV18 and TRBJ2-5; 13 nucleotides line up with TRBD2. The germline V gene has CDR1 KGHSH and CDR2 LQKENI. V dropped 5 bases and J dropped 1; count of bases not matched to a gene: 7. The CDR3 is 17 amino acids.

Only a few counts were recorded for this clone. The chain links TRBV5-3 to TRBJ2-1, with 9 positions matching TRBD1. TRBV5-3 falls under the ORF class, with uncertain function. V dropped 1 base and J dropped 2; count of bases not matched to a gene: 7. The CDR3 length is 17 residues. The CDR3 DNA follows: TGTGCCAGAAGCTTGTTTCCGGGACAGGGACCCTACAATGAGCAGTTCTTC. Translation gives CARSLFPGQGPYNEQFF.

The V gene is TRBV5-1, the J gene TRBJ1-1; D is unclear. The CDR3 spans 13 residues. V lost 4 bases and J 0 bases, leaving 7 bases between the germline ends. Per the germline V gene, CDR1 is SGHRS and CDR2 is YFSETQ. CDR3 sequence (DNA): TGCGCCAGCAGCGTACAGATGAACACTGAAGCTTTCTTT. Residues: CASSVQMNTEAFF.

The DNA of the CDR3 is TGCGCCAGCAGCCTACTGGGCCCGGGACAGGGGGCTGGGGAGACCCAGTACTTC. Translating it yields CASSLLGPGQGAGETQYF. The gene calls are TRBV5-1 and TRBJ2-5; 12 bases fit TRBD1. The CDR3 runs 18 residues. The V gene end was trimmed by 4 bases and the J gene end by 5 bases; junction bases not matched to a gene: 15. Germline values: CDR1 SGHRS, CDR2 YFSETQ.

This clone was counted between two and nine times. The chain joins TRBV18 to TRBJ2-5, with 9 bases matching TRBD1. Germline V gene lookup returns CDR1 KGHSH and CDR2 LQKENI. Unmatched junction bases numbered 4, after V lost 3 bases and J lost 5 bases. This CDR3 is built from 14 residues. For the CDR3, the DNA is TGTGCCAGCTCACCCGACAGGGGGGTGGAGACCCAGTACTTC. Protein: CASSPDRGVETQYF.

The genes are TRBV28 and TRBJ1-4, with a tentative D call TRBD1 (5 bases). Per germline, CDR1 MDHEN and CDR2 SYDVKM. The V and J ends lost 3 bases and 0 bases respectively, with 11 bases between them. The CDR3 is 16 residues long. This chain's CDR3 is CASSFGGEATNEKLFF. The CDR3 coding sequence is TGTGCCAGCAGTTTCGGGGGGGAAGCAACTAATGAAAAACTGTTTTTT.

The chain joins TRBV19 to TRBJ2-1; D is perhaps TRBD2 (5 bases). With 8 bases removed from V and 0 bases from J, the gap between germline ends came to 17 bases. Germline V CDR1 and CDR2: LNHDA, SQIVND (reference sequence). The CDR3 extends over 16 amino acids. DNA of the CDR3: TGTGCCAGTTTTCCCCGCGGTAGCGCCTCCTACAATGAGCAGTTCTTC. Encoded protein: CASFPRGSASYNEQFF.

This clone was seen once. The rearrangement links TRBV18 to TRBJ2-7, with D hard to call. In germline, CDR1 is KGHSH, CDR2 LQKENI. V lost 0 bases to trimming and J lost 3 bases, with 15 bases between them. This CDR3 comprises 16 residues. CDR3 in amino acids: CASSPPTRSTLYEQYF. The CDR3 region has the DNA TGTGCCAGCTCACCACCGACAAGGTCGACCCTCTACGAGCAGTACTTC.

CDR3 in amino acids: CASSLGESSYNEQFF. The CDR3 DNA sequence: TGTGCCAGCAGCTTGGGTGAGAGCTCCTACAATGAGCAGTTCTTC. The chain recombines TRBV5-6 with TRBJ2-1; D remains unclear. The CDR3 is 15 amino acids. Germline values: CDR1 SGHDT, CDR2 YYEEEE. Trimming removed 0 bases at V and 0 bases at J, with 7 bases between. Full variable domain (outside the CDR3, taken from reference TRBV5-6 and TRBJ2-1): DAGVTQSPTHLIKTRGQQVTLRCSPKSGHDTVSWYQQALGQGPQFIFQYYEEEERQRGNFPDRFSGHQFPNYSSELNVNALLLGDSALYLCASSLGESSYNEQFFGPGTRLTVL.

This chain uses TRBV27 with TRBJ2-4, with 8 bases matching TRBD1. The germline CDR1 and CDR2 sequences are MNHEY and SMNVEV (reference sequence). The CDR3 consists of 16 residues. J was trimmed by 2 bases and V by 0 bases; bases with no gene match: 3. CDR3 in amino acids: CASSLSRQGTKNIQYF. The CDR3 DNA is TGTGCCAGCAGTTTATCGAGACAGGGGACCAAAAACATTCAGTACTTC.

CDR3 nucleotide sequence: TGTGCCAGCAGCTTAGCTGGGACTAGCGGGAGGGAGGGGTACAATGAGCAGTTCTTC. It encodes CASSLAGTSGREGYNEQFF. The chain has TRBV7-8 and TRBJ2-1, with 16 bases that match TRBD2. Germline assignment: CDR1 SGHVS and CDR2 FQNEAQ. This CDR3 spans 19 amino acids. The V and J ends lost 0 bases and 4 bases, in that order; junction bases with no gene match: 6.

In its sample, this clone was seen once. The chain has TRBV19 and TRBJ2-7; TRBD1 matches at 11 bases. Germline V CDR1 and CDR2: LNHDA, SQIVND (reference sequence). Trimming cost V 4 bases and J 7 bases; bases outside gene matches: 6. This CDR3 comprises 14 residues. The DNA of the CDR3 is TGTGCCAGTAGTACCGGACAGGGGGCAGGTGAGCAGTACTTC. Translated, it gives CASSTGQGAGEQYF.